This T cell receptor (beta chain) came from a study of T cell repertoires in cytomegalovirus infection. For the study at large: Recently identified HLA-C-restricted CMV epitopes and well-studied HLA-B-restricted CMV epitopes were used by the study. It can be stated that public TCR beta signatures indicated CMV infection as well as a matching HLA type.

This clonotype was seen a handful of times. Its antigen remains unidentified. Whole-study results and caveats: Cumulative public TCR beta family frequency identified carriers of CMV plus the relevant HLA.

TCRdb passed the reads through MiXCR, listing each CDR3 protein once. The data show approximately 990,000 distinct CDR3 sequences, roughly 30% seen once. The V end lost 1 base, the J end lost 0 bases, and 16 bases lay between the germline ends. This CDR3 has 18 amino acids. CDR1 is MGHRA and CDR2 is YSYEKL in the germline V gene. The sequence was obtained from a human donor in good health (CMV status not recorded). Some clones in this sample may be carry-over from other donors' samples. This specimen was cultured CD8+ T cells from PBMCs, taken from culture after CMV antigen stimulation. The chain has TRBV4-1 and TRBJ1-5; tentative D call: TRBD1 (5 bases). As DNA, the CDR3 is TGCGCCAGCAGCCAAGGGGACGAATTTCCAAATAGCAATCAGCCCCAGCATTTT. Protein: CASSQGDEFPNSNQPQHF.